The sequence of this TCR beta chain was determined in a study of beta chain features in type 1 diabetes. On the study more broadly: The samples had 100 million to 140 million sorted cells examined in all. Study-wide points: Among all four CD4+ subsets, Type 1 diabetes patients had TCRB CDR3s that were moderately but significantly shorter.

Reverse transcribing all isolated RNA meant expressed TCRB transcripts were sequenced. Clones were read by immunoSEQ multiplex PCR, and TCRdb kept only the in-frame ones, dropping some. Seen here are around 710,000 clones, roughly 12% observed once, and the top ten hold about 0.11%. A word on this clone: Its antigen is not known.

This receptor was taken from a man in his thirties or forties with type 1 diabetes. The specimen was naive CD4+ T cells from blood.

In DNA, the CDR3 is TGCAGCGTTGGTGTAGCGGGGGACAGCACAGATACGCAGTATTTT. This encodes CSVGVAGDSTDTQYF. The V and J genes are TRBV29-1 and TRBJ2-3; 9 bases map to TRBD2. The CDR3 extends over 15 amino acids. Looked up from germline, CDR1 is SQVTM and CDR2 is ANQGSEA. The junction had 5 bases not matched to a gene; V was cut back by 4 bases and J by 0 bases.